This T cell receptor (beta chain) was identified in a study of T cells in Graves' hyperthyroidism and ophthalmopathy. Turning to the study itself: Staff took peripheral blood when the initial diagnosis was made, before any treatment began.

Fresh 10 ml peripheral blood yielded PBMCs. The length of the CDR3 is 13 residues. V shed 6 bases and J 5 bases; nucleotides not matched to a gene: 2. Notes on this clonotype: The antigen is not known.

RNA transcripts served as the template for amplifying TCR beta CDR3 regions. The HTBI primer set was used in a first-round RT-PCR of the TCR CDR3. In TCRdb, the multiplex PCR reads were re-called with MiXCR into one record per CDR3 protein. The table shows hundreds of thousands of distinct CDR3 sequences, with roughly 15% occurring only once. General observations from the study: In blood, most of the thyroid clonotypes expanded above 0.001 were also present.

The sequenced sample consisted of blood. This rearrangement joins TRBV12-3 or TRBV12-4 to TRBJ2-1, with TRBD1 identical over 9 bases. This clonotype was obtained from a woman between 55 and 75 years old with Graves' ophthalmopathy. CDR3 sequence: CASRRQGDNEQFF. The CDR3 region has the DNA TGTGCCAGCAGGAGACAGGGGGACAATGAGCAGTTCTTC.